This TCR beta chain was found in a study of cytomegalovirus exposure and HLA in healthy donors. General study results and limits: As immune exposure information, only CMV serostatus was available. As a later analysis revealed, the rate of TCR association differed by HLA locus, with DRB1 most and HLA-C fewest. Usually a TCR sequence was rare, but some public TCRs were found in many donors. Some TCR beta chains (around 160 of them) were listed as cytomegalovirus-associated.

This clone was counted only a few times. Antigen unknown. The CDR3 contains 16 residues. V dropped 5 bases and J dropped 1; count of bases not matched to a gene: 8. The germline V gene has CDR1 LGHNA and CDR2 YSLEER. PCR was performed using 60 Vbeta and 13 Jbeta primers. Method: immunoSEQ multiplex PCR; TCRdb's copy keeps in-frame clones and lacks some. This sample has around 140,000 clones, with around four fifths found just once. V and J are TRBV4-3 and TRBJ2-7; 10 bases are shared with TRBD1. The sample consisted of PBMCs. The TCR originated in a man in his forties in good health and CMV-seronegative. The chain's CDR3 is CASSFSGTGESYEQYF. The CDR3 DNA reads TGCGCCAGCAGCTTCTCCGGGACAGGGGAATCCTACGAGCAGTACTTC.